These T cell receptor beta chains were read from a single sample in a study of T cells in Graves' hyperthyroidism and ophthalmopathy. One entry per CDR3 protein, called by TCRdb with MiXCR from the multiplex PCR reads. The table lists hundreds of thousands of distinct CDR3 sequences, 14% to 15% of them singletons. Sequencing was performed on blood. These receptors were taken from a woman aged 25-40 years with Graves' hyperthyroidism. CDR3s include the opening cysteine and the closing phenylalanine or tryptophan. The D gene is left open where the match is weak. Not every row has a clone size; where given, it reads once, few, many or a size class.

many,TRBJ2-3,TRBV5-1,TRBD1,CASSPGQGPTDTQYF,TGCGCCAGCAGCCCTGGACAGGGGCCGACAGATACGCAGTATTTT
many,TRBJ2-1,TRBV7-8,-,CASSSDRGGFNEQFF,TGTGCCAGCAGCTCAGATAGGGGGGGTTTTAATGAGCAGTTCTTC
-,TRBJ1-1,TRBV6-2/TRBV6-3,-,CASSYKGEAFF,TGTGCCAGCAGTTATAAAGGGGAAGCTTTCTTT
few,TRBJ2-1,TRBV24-1,TRBD1,CATSESGTGNNEQFF,TGTGCCACCAGTGAGTCCGGGACAGGGAATAATGAGCAGTTCTTC
-,TRBJ2-3,TRBV20-1,-,CSASPNYRTSTDAQYF,TGCAGTGCTAGCCCAAATTACAGAACTAGCACAGATGCGCAGTATTTT
few,TRBJ2-3,TRBV11-3,-,CASSLGAGIDTQYF,TGTGCCAGCAGCTTAGGCGCAGGGATAGATACGCAGTATTTT
many,TRBJ1-4,TRBV5-1,TRBD1,CASSRGQSNEKLFF,TGCGCCAGCAGCCGGGGACAGAGTAATGAAAAACTGTTTTTT
many,TRBJ1-2,TRBV28,TRBD1,CASISNRDRGRLGYGYTF,TGTGCCAGCATCTCTAACCGGGACAGGGGGCGCCTGGGCTATGGCTACACCTTC
few,TRBJ2-1,TRBV19,-,CASSMMGAGYNEQFF,TGTGCCAGTAGTATGATGGGGGCCGGCTACAATGAGCAGTTCTTC
many,TRBJ2-1,TRBV30,TRBD2,CAWSVLAGEQFF,TGTGCCTGGAGCGTTCTAGCGGGTGAGCAGTTCTTC
many,TRBJ2-7,TRBV6-1,-,CASGSTLGYEQYF,TGTGCCAGCGGGAGTACGCTGGGCTACGAGCAGTACTTC
many,TRBJ2-3,TRBV2,TRBD2,CASRNLLAGGPDTQYF,TGTGCCAGCAGGAACCTTTTGGCGGGAGGGCCAGATACGCAGTATTTT
-,TRBJ2-2,TRBV7-7,-,CASSLDSETGELFF,TGTGCTAGCAGCTTAGATAGTGAAACCGGGGAGCTGTTTTTT
-,TRBJ2-2,TRBV14,-,CASSQFNTGELFF,TGTGCCAGCAGCCAGTTCAACACCGGGGAGCTGTTTTTT
-,TRBJ2-3,TRBV28,-,CASSPRTDSYADTQYF,TGTGCCAGCAGTCCTCGGACAGACTCCTACGCAGATACGCAGTATTTT